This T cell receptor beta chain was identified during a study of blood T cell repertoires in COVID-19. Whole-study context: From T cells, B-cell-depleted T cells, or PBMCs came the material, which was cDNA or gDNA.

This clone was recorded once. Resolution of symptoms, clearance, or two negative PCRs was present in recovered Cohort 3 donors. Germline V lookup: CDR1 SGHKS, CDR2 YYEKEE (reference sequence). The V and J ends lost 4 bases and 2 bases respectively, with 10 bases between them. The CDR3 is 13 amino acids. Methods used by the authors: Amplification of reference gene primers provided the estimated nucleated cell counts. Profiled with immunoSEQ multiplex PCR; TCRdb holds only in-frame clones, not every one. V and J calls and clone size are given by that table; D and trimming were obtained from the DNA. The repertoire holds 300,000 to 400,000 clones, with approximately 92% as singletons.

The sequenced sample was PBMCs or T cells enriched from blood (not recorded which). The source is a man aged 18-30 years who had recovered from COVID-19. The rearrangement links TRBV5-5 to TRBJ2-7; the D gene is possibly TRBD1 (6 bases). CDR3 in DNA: TGTGCCAGCAGCGTACAGGGCACCTACGAGCAGTACTTC. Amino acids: CASSVQGTYEQYF.